This entry is about one T cell receptor beta chain. These data are taken from a study of technical replicates of blood from a handful of donors. This table comes from immunoSEQ multiplex PCR, and its TCRdb copy is limited to in-frame clones, with some not included. This table holds 74,000 or so clones, about 90% found once. The sequence derives from a human donor in good health. Material: T cells isolated from PBMCs.

The CDR3 region has the DNA TGTGCCAGCACCCTAGGTGAGGGACAGCCCCAGCATTTT. Translated: CASTLGEGQPQHF. This chain joins TRBV2 and TRBJ1-5, with no clear D. With 7 bases removed from V and 7 bases from J, the gap between germline ends came to 14 bases. CDR1 SNHLY and CDR2 FYNNEI come from the germline V gene. The CDR3 extends over 13 amino acids. Together with reference TRBV2 and TRBJ1-5, the CDR3 gives the full variable domain: EPEVTQTPSHQVTQMGQEVILRCVPISNHLYFYWYRQILGQKVEFLVSFYNNEISEKSEIFDDQFSVERPDGSNFTLKIRSTKLEDSAMYFCASTLGEGQPQHFGDGTRLSIL.